One T cell receptor (beta chain) is described in this entry. Its antigen target is currently unknown. No base qualities exist here, and no much larger clone lies one base off it. V lost 5 bases and J lost 1 base, and the count of bases not matched to a germline gene is 5. The CDR3 runs 16 amino acids, cysteine and phenylalanine included. Only the CDR3 region is kept as DNA, spanning 48 bases read in frame from base 1. CDR1 and CDR2, per the germline V gene, are SGHTA and FQGTGA. These data are taken from a study of OX40 agonist ivuxolimab in advanced cancers. Describing the broader study: Ivuxolimab, which targeted the costimulatory receptor OX40 (CD134), was an agonistic, fully human IgG2 monoclonal antibody. The monotherapy dose-escalation portion (N ≈ 50 patients) of the phase I ivuxolimab trial is reported in the paper. The point of sequencing TCRbeta in the periphery was to test whether ivuxolimab changed TCR sequence diversity and drove clonal T-cell expansion. Patients were allowed to have had prior anti-PD-1, anti-PD-L1 or anti-CTLA-4 therapy, and around two fifths of the dose-escalation patients had been treated with checkpoint inhibitors. Intravenous ivuxolimab was administered to patients every 2 weeks at six dose levels: 0.01, 0.1, 0.3, 1.5, 3 and 10 mg/kg. Among the 50 to 55 dose-escalation patients, roughly 20 had hepatocellular carcinoma, some 15 melanoma, 9 renal cell carcinoma and 9 head and neck cancer. Partial responses occurred in three dose-escalation patients, of whom one had hepatocellular carcinoma and two had cutaneous melanoma. In the dose-escalation cohort, 82.7% of patients were male, and the mean age was around 60 years, with a range of roughly 23 to 85.

To sequence the TCRbeta CDR3 region, genomic DNA was isolated from the sorted cells. The immunoSEQ Assay was used to sequence the TCRbeta CDR3 regions. TCRdb holds this immuneACCESS table with in-frame rearrangements only. Some clones are missing; in checked studies, unresolved V genes explain under half, and the rest has no known cause. Recorded for this sample are roughly 76,000 clones; over 75% of them occurred a single time. In total, the top ten clones hold about 3% of the sample. The trial excluded patients who had a history of autoimmune disease or were on systemic immunosuppression. Peripheral blood for TCR sequencing was collected from all dose cohorts at baseline, on cycle 4 day 1, and on cycle 7 day 1. The samples were drawn from a first-in-human, open-label, multicenter phase I dose-escalation trial of ivuxolimab. Adults with locally advanced or metastatic head and neck squamous cell, hepatocellular, melanoma or renal cell carcinoma were enrolled in the trial. Before TCR sequencing, CD4+ T cells and CD8+ T cells from peripheral blood were sorted into separate populations.

What the research found in general, with its limitations: At doses from 0.1 to 3.0 mg/kg, clonal expansion was seen in both CD4+ and CD8+ blood T cells between baseline and week 6. The antigen specificity of the clonally expanded peripheral T cells was not determined. Partial responders in the 0.1-3.0 mg/kg groups had among the lowest normalized peripheral clonal expansion, especially among CD8+ T cells. Low levels of normalized T-cell clonal expansion were also seen in some patients who did not respond. After ivuxolimab, CD8+ T cells had more expanded clones than CD4+ T cells on average.

The receptor was isolated from an adult with an advanced solid tumor such as melanoma, head and neck, liver or kidney cancer. The sequence joins TRBV7-3 to TRBJ2-2; 9 of the junction bases match TRBD1. The sample in question was CD4+ or CD8+ T cells sorted from blood, obtained in a trial of the OX40 agonist ivuxolimab. The CDR3 protein: CASSQQGAGNTGELFF. Read as DNA, the sequence is TGTGCCAGCAGCCAACAGGGGGCGGGGAACACCGGGGAGCTGTTTTTT.